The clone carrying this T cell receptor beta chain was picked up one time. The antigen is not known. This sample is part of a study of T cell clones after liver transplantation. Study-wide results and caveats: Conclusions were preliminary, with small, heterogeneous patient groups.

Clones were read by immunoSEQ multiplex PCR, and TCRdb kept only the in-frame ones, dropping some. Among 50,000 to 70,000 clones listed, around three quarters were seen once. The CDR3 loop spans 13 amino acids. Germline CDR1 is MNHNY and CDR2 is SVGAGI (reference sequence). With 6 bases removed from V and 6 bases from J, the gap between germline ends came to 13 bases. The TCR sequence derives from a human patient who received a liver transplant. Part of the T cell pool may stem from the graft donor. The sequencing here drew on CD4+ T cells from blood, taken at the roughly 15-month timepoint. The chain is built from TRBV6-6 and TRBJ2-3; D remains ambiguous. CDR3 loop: CASSPQLRDTQYF. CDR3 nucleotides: TGTGCCAGCAGCCCCCAACTGAGGGATACGCAGTATTTT.